This note documents a single T cell receptor beta chain sequence. What it binds is not known. The data stem from a study of shared clonotypes between healthy human individuals. Findings of the study overall: It was observed that 5% to 6% of naive CD4 clonotypes were shared across several donors.

Germline lookup yields CDR1 MDHEN and CDR2 SYDVKM. V was shortened by 0 bases and J by 0 bases, with 8 bases between the two germline ends. The CDR3 extends over 16 amino acids. Genomic DNA (from each subset) was split evenly across several immunoSEQ plates. In the study's own analysis: ImmunoSEQ output lacked quality scores and full-length reads, limiting matched filtering. Some clones are missing from TCRdb's copy, which holds only in-frame ones; the method was immunoSEQ multiplex PCR. That table supplies the V and J calls and clone size; D and trimming were determined from the DNA. In the table there are more than 1 million clones, about 84% of which are singletons.

The sequencing input was memory CD4+ T cells from PBMCs. Stated subset: CD45RA-negative fraction. The TCR comes from a man aged 18 to 35 in good health. Some clones in this sample may be carry-over from other donors' samples. J is TRBJ2-2 and V is TRBV28; the D is unclear. This CDR3 reads CASSLWTVTNTGELFF. The DNA of the CDR3 is TGTGCCAGCAGTTTATGGACGGTTACGAACACCGGGGAGCTGTTTTTT. The full variable domain, completed using reference TRBV28 and TRBJ2-2, is DVKVTQSSRYLVKRTGEKVFLECVQDMDHENMFWYRQDPGLGLRLIYFSYDVKMKEKGDIPEGYSVSREKKERFSLILESASTNQTSMYLCASSLWTVTNTGELFFGEGSRLTVL.